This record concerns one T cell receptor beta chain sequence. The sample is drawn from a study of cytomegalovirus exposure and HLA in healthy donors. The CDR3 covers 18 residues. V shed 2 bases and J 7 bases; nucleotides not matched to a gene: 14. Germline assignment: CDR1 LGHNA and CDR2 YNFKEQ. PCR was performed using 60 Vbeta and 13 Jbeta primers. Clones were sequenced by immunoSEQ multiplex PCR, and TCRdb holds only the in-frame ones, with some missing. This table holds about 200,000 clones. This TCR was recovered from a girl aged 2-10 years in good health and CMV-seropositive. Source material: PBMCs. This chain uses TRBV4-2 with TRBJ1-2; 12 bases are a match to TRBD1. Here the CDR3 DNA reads TGTGCCAGCAGCCAAAGGGGACAGGGGGCGCTTATGTCAGGTGGCTACACCTTC. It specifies CASSQRGQGALMSGGYTF.